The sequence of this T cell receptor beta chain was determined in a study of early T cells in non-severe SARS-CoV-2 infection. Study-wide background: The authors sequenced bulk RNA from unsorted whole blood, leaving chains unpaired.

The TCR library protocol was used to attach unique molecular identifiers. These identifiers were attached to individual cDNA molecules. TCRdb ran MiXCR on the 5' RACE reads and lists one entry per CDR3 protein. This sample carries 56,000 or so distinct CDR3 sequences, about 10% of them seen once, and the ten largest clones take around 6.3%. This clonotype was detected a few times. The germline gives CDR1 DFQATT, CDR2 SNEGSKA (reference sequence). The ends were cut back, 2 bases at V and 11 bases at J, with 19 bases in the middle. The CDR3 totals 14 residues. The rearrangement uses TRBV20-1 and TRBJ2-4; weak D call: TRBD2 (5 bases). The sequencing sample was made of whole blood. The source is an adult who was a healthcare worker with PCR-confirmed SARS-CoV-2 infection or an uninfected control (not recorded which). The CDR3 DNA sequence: TGCAGTGCTAGACCGGGATTCGGCGGCTTTTTTCAGTACTTC. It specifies CSARPGFGGFFQYF.